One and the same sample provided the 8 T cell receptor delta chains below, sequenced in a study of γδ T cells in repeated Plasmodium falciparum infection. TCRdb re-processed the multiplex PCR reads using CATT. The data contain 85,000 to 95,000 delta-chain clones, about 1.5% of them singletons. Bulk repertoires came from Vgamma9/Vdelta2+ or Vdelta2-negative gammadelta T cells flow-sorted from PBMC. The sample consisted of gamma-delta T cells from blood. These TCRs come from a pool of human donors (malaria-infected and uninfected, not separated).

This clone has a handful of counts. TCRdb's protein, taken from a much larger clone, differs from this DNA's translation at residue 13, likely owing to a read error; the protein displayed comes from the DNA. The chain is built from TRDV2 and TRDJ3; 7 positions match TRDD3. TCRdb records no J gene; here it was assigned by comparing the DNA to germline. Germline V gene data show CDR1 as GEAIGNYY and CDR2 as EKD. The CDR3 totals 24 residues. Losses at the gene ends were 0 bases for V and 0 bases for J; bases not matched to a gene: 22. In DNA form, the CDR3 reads TGTGCCTGTGACACCGTCAAACCAGCCCAGCTGGGGGGTACACGCTCCTGGGACACCCGACAGATGTTTTTC. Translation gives CACDTVKPAQLGGTRSWDTRQMFF.

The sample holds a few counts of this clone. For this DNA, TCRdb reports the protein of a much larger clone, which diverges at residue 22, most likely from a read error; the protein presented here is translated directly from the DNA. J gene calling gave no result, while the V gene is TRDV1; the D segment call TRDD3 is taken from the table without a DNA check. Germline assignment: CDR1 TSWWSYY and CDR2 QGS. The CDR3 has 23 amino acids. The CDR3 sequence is CALGELAFLPSWGSKLRTDKLTF. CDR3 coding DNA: TGTGCTCTTGGGGAACTAGCCTTCCTACCTAGCTGGGGGTCGAAACTCCGTACCGATAAACTCACCTTT.

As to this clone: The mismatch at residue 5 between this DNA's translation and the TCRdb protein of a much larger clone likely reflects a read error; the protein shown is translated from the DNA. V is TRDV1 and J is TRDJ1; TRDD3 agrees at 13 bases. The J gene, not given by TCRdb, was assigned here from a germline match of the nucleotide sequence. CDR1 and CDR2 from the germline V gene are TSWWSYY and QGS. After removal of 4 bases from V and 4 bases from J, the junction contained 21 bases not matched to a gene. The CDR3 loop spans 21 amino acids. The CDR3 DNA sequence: TGTGCTCTTGGGGGACACGTCAGGAGGCCCGTTACTGGGGGATACGTCGATAAACTCATCTTT. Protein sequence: CALGGHVRRPVTGGYVDKLIF.

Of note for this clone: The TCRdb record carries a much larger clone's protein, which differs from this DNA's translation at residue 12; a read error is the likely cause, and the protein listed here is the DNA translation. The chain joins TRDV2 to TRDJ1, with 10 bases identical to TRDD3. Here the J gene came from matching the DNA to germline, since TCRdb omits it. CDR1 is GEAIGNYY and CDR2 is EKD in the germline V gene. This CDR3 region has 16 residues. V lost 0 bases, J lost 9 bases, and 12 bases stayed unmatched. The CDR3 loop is CACDTLPHLGDSELIF. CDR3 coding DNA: TGTGCCTGTGACACCCTTCCCCACCTGGGGGATAGTGAACTCATCTTT.

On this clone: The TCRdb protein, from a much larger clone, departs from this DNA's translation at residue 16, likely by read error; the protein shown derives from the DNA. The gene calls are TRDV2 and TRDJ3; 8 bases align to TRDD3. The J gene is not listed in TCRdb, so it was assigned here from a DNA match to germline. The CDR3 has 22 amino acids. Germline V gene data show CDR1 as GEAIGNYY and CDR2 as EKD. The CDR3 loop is CACDTVSLGETNGVWNTRQMFF. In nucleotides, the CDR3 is TGTGCCTGTGACACCGTGTCCCTGGGGGAGACAAACGGGGTCTGGAACACCCGACAGATGTTTTTC.

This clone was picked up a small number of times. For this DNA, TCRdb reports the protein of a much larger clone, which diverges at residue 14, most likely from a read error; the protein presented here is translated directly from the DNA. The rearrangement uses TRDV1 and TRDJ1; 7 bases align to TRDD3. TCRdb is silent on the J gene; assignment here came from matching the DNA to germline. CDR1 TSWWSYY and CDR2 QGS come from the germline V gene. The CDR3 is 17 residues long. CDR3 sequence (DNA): TGTGCTCTTGGGGAAGAACTGGGGCTTAGGGCCACCGATAGACTCATCTTT. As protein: CALGEELGLRATDRLIF.

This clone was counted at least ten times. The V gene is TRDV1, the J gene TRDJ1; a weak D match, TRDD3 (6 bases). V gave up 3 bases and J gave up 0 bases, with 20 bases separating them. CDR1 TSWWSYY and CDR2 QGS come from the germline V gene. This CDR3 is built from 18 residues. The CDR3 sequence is CALGEYPGDLIYTDKLIF. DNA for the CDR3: TGTGCTCTTGGGGAGTACCCGGGGGACCTAATTTACACCGATAAACTCATCTTT.

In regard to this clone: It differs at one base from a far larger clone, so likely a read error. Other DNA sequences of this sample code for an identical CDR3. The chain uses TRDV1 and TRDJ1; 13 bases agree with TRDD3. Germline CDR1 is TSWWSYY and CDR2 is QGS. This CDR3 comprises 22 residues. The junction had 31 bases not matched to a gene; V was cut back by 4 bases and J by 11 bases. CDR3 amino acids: CALGGPGRPSYAPTGGYAGLIF. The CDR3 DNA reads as TGTGCTCTTGGGGGACCGGGCCGGCCTTCCTACGCTCCTACTGGGGGATACGCGGGCCTCATCTTT.